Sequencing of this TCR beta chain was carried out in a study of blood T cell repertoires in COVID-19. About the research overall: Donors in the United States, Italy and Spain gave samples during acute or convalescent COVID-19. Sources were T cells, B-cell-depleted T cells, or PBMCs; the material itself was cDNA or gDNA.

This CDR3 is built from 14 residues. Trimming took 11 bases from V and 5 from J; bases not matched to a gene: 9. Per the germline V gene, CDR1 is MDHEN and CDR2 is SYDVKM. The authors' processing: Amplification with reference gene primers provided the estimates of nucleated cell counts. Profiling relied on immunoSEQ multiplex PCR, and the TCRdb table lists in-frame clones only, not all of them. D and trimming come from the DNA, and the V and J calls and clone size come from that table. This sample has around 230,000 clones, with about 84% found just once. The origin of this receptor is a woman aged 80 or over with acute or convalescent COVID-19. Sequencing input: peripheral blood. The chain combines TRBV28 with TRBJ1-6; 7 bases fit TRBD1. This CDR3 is CAGTGQANNSPLHF. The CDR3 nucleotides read TGTGCCGGCACCGGACAGGCGAATAATTCACCCCTCCACTTT.